What follows are 18 T cell receptor beta chains derived from one specimen sequenced in a study of blood T cell repertoires in COVID-19. Assay: immunoSEQ multiplex PCR; the TCRdb copy retains only in-frame clones and omits some. The profile shows about 310,000 clones, around 87% of them singletons. Sequenced material: peripheral blood. The receptors were gathered from a man aged 45-65 years with active or convalescent COVID-19.

This clone was seen a handful of times. CDR3 bases: TGTGCCACCAGTGATTTGCAAAAACAGGGACGGGCAGATACGCAGTATTTT. This gives the protein CATSDLQKQGRADTQYF. The V call is TRBV24-1, the J call TRBJ2-3; D might be TRBD1 (6 bases). The CDR3 runs to 17 residues. The germline V and J ends were trimmed by 0 bases and 4 bases, with 16 bases remaining between them. Germline values: CDR1 KGHDR, CDR2 SFDVKD.

The J gene is TRBJ2-2, the V gene TRBV7-7; 9 bases are shared with TRBD1. The CDR3 spans 15 residues. In germline, CDR1 is SSHAT, CDR2 FNYEAQ (reference sequence). After removal of 5 bases from V and 5 bases from J, the junction contained 6 bases not matched to a gene. The CDR3 sequence: CASSLTGGRTGELFF. The CDR3 DNA sequence: TGTGCCAGCAGCCTTACAGGGGGCCGGACCGGGGAGCTGTTTTTT.

A remark on this clone: The same CDR3 also results from other DNA sequences found in this sample. This chain connects TRBV18 to TRBJ1-5; TRBD1 matches at 8 bases. J was trimmed by 5 bases and V by 3 bases; bases with no gene match: 0. Germline-derived CDR1 and CDR2 are KGHSH and LQKENI. CDR3 length equals 13 residues. CDR3 in DNA: TGTGCCAGCTCACCGGGACAGGATCAGCCCCAGCATTTT. Its translation: CASSPGQDQPQHF.

The V gene is TRBV7-3, the J gene TRBJ2-3, with D maybe TRBD2 (7 bases). The V gene's germline CDR1 is SGHTA and CDR2 FQGTGA. The CDR3 is made up of 14 amino acids. V lost 4 bases and J lost 4, with 12 bases in between. The CDR3 region is CASSSRGGADTQYF. The CDR3 DNA sequence: TGTGCCAGCAGCTCCCGCGGGGGCGCAGATACGCAGTATTTT.

In its sample, this clone was seen a few times. This chain uses TRBV5-1 with TRBJ2-2; D unresolved. CDR1 and CDR2 (germline): SGHRS, YFSETQ. The V end was cut by 1 base, the J end by 3 bases, with 10 bases between. This CDR3 comprises 15 residues. In nucleotides, the CDR3 is TGCGCCAGCAGCTTGTCCGACACGTACACCGGGGAGCTGTTTTTT. Amino acid sequence: CASSLSDTYTGELFF. Drawing the rest from reference TRBV5-1 and TRBJ2-2, the complete variable domain is KAGVTQTPRYLIKTRGQQVTLSCSPISGHRSVSWYQQTPGQGLQFLFEYFSETQRNKGNFPGRFSGRQFSNSRSEMNVSTLELGDSALYLCASSLSDTYTGELFFGEGSRLTVL.

V is TRBV7-9 and J is TRBJ2-7, with D tentatively TRBD2 (6 bases). The CDR3 spans 13 residues. CDR1 and CDR2 from the germline V gene are SEHNR and FQNEAQ (reference sequence). Between the trimmed V and J ends, which lost 3 bases and 5 bases, there was a span of 11 bases. CDR3 in amino acids: CASSLTSRDEQYF. The CDR3 bases are TGTGCCAGCAGCTTGACTAGTCGGGACGAGCAGTACTTC.

The chain couples TRBV11-2 to TRBJ2-1, with 7 bases matching TRBD1. The CDR3 is 12 amino acids. Germline assignment: CDR1 SGHAT and CDR2 FQNNGV. Trimming at V came to 6 bases and at J to 9 bases, leaving 5 bases not matched to a gene. CDR3: CASSDRASEQFF. CDR3 nucleotides: TGTGCCAGCAGTGACAGGGCCAGTGAGCAGTTCTTC.

The gene calls are TRBV19 and TRBJ1-1, with 7 bases matching TRBD1. The germline gives CDR1 LNHDA, CDR2 SQIVND (reference sequence). Losses at the gene ends were 0 bases for V and 4 bases for J; bases not matched to a gene: 14. This CDR3 region has 18 residues. The CDR3 DNA reads TGTGCCAGTAGTATAGATCCTCTCTTAGACAGGGAGAGCACTGAAGCTTTCTTT. It is translated as CASSIDPLLDRESTEAFF.

The V gene is TRBV19, the J gene TRBJ2-7; D perhaps matches TRBD1 (5 bases). Trimming took off 4 bases at V and 1 base at J, with 17 bases between the two ends. The germline V gene has CDR1 LNHDA and CDR2 SQIVND (reference sequence). The CDR3 extends over 16 amino acids. The CDR3 loop is CASSKEIGEPSYEQYF. The CDR3 DNA sequence: TGTGCCAGTAGTAAGGAAATAGGGGAACCTTCCTACGAGCAGTACTTC. The complete variable domain, with remaining parts taken from reference TRBV19 and TRBJ2-7, reads DGGITQSPKYLFRKEGQNVTLSCEQNLNHDAMYWYRQDPGQGLRLIYYSQIVNDFQKGDIAEGYSVSREKKESFPLTVTSAQKNPTAFYLCASSKEIGEPSYEQYFGPGTRLTVT.

This sequence joins TRBV4-3 and TRBJ1-5; the match to TRBD1 covers 9 bases. Germline loops: CDR1 LGHNA, CDR2 YSLEER. After removal of 0 bases from V and 4 bases from J, the junction contained 1 base not matched to a gene. CDR3 length: 15 amino acids. The CDR3 coding sequence is TGCGCCAGCAGCCAAGACGGGACAGGGAATCAGCCCCAGCATTTT. This translates into CASSQDGTGNQPQHF.

This clone is a singleton in its sample. The V gene is TRBV2, the J gene TRBJ2-1, with D perhaps TRBD2 (6 bases). The CDR3 sequence is 17 residues long. Deletions cut 3 bases from V and 2 bases from J, with 17 bases between. CDR1 and CDR2 (germline): SNHLY, FYNNEI. The CDR3 region has the DNA TGTGCCAGCAGTGATCCGGGGGACTGGACGACCTACAATGAGCAGTTCTTC. The encoded protein is CASSDPGDWTTYNEQFF.

The chain carries TRBV4-1 and TRBJ2-5; the match to TRBD2 covers 10 bases. The junction had 12 bases not matched to a gene; V was cut back by 0 bases and J by 2 bases. The CDR3 spans 19 residues. Germline CDR1 is MGHRA and CDR2 is YSYEKL. The CDR3 reads CASSQDTSGRADVQETQYF. CDR3 in DNA: TGCGCCAGCAGCCAAGATACGAGCGGGAGGGCCGATGTTCAAGAGACCCAGTACTTC.

The chain recombines TRBV10-3 with TRBJ2-6, with 9 bases aligning to TRBD1. There are 15 residues in the CDR3. After removal of 8 bases from V and 2 bases from J, the junction contained 4 bases not matched to a gene. Germline V gene lookup returns CDR1 ENHRY and CDR2 SYGVKD. DNA for the CDR3: TGTGCCATCGGACAGGGGATCGCTGGGGCCAACGTCCTGACTTTC. Residues: CAIGQGIAGANVLTF.

V and J are TRBV7-8 and TRBJ2-3, with D tentatively TRBD2 (5 bases). This CDR3 has 14 amino acids. CDR1 and CDR2 (germline): SGHVS, FQNEAQ. Between the trimmed V and J ends, which lost 8 bases and 5 bases, there was a span of 17 bases. CDR3 in amino acids: CASSVLATQDTQYF. The DNA of the CDR3 is TGTGCCAGCTCTGTCCTAGCAACTCAAGATACGCAGTATTTT.

The rearrangement uses TRBV30 and TRBJ1-5; no reliable D call. Germline loops: CDR1 GTSNPN, CDR2 SVGIG (reference sequence). V lost 0 bases to trimming and J lost 3 bases, with 9 bases between them. The CDR3 runs 14 residues. Here the CDR3 DNA reads TGTGCCTGGAGTGTATCGCGTCTCAATCAGCCCCAGCATTTT. This sequence encodes CAWSVSRLNQPQHF.

The V gene is TRBV5-1, the J gene TRBJ2-3; 9 bases align to TRBD2. V was clipped by 3 bases and J by 2 bases; unmatched bases: 19. Germline V lookup: CDR1 SGHRS, CDR2 YFSETQ. There are 20 residues in the CDR3. Here the CDR3 DNA reads TGCGCCAGCAGCTGGACATCCCTTGGCGGGGGGGCCCCCTTCACAGATACGCAGTATTTT. Translated, it gives CASSWTSLGGGAPFTDTQYF. Full variable domain (outside the CDR3, taken from reference TRBV5-1 and TRBJ2-3): KAGVTQTPRYLIKTRGQQVTLSCSPISGHRSVSWYQQTPGQGLQFLFEYFSETQRNKGNFPGRFSGRQFSNSRSEMNVSTLELGDSALYLCASSWTSLGGGAPFTDTQYFGPGTRLTVL.

CDR3 nucleotide sequence: TGCGCCAGCAGCTTGGAGACTTACAATGAGCAGTTCTTC. It translates to CASSLETYNEQFF. The chain is built from TRBV5-1 and TRBJ2-1; no clear D gene. Germline CDR1 is SGHRS and CDR2 is YFSETQ. The CDR3 has 13 residues. The V end was cut by 0 bases, the J end by 4 bases, with 5 bases between.

This chain links TRBV6-1 with TRBJ2-7; weak D call: TRBD1 (6 bases). Germline values: CDR1 MNHNS, CDR2 SASEGT. This CDR3 contains 16 residues. Trimming shortened V by 4 bases and J by 2 bases, and 18 bases separated the two germline ends. CDR3: CASSGDQGRLTYEQYF. CDR3 DNA sequence: TGTGCCAGCAGTGGGGATCAGGGGCGCCTTACCTACGAGCAGTACTTC.